One sample yielded the 18 T cell receptor beta chains listed below, sequenced in a study of T cell responses to AZD1222 COVID-19 vaccine. Using immunoSEQ multiplex PCR, the repertoire was profiled, and TCRdb retains in-frame clones only, with some absent. The sample includes some 64,000 clones, around 84% seen only once; the top ten take approximately 7%. The sample consisted of peripheral blood, taken on day 0 of AZD1222 vaccination. All receptors come from an adult in good health.

This clone has more than one count but fewer than ten. This rearrangement joins TRBV5-1 to TRBJ1-2; D remains ambiguous. Germline V CDR1 and CDR2: SGHRS, YFSETQ. CDR3 length equals 14 residues. Trimming took off 1 base at V and 0 bases at J, with 7 bases between the two ends. Written as DNA, the CDR3 is TGCGCCAGCAGCTTGTCACTAGCTAACTATGGCTACACCTTC. Protein: CASSLSLANYGYTF.

The rearrangement uses TRBV2 and TRBJ2-2; tentative D call: TRBD2 (5 bases). This CDR3 region has 15 residues. The ends were cut back, 4 bases at V and 5 bases at J, with 14 bases in the middle. Per germline, CDR1 SNHLY and CDR2 FYNNEI. The CDR3 protein is CASSVGVLGTGELFF. As DNA, the CDR3 is TGTGCCAGCAGTGTGGGAGTCTTGGGGACCGGGGAGCTGTTTTTT.

The J gene is TRBJ2-7, the V gene TRBV4-1; no clear D gene. The CDR3 sequence is 15 residues long. Trimming shortened V by 1 base and J by 1 base, and 11 bases separated the two germline ends. CDR1 and CDR2 (germline): MGHRA, YSYEKL. In DNA, the CDR3 is TGCGCCAGCAGCCAAGGTTGGCAGGTATCCTACGAGCAGTACTTC. It translates to CASSQGWQVSYEQYF.

The V call is TRBV20-1, the J call TRBJ1-1; 7 positions match TRBD1. Looked up from germline, CDR1 is DFQATT and CDR2 is SNEGSKA (reference sequence). The CDR3 runs 11 residues. The ends lost 6 bases at V and 8 bases at J; junction bases unmatched: 6. This CDR3 is CSAPTGKEAFF. In nucleotides, the CDR3 is TGCAGTGCACCGACAGGGAAAGAAGCTTTCTTT.

V gene TRBV2 combines with J gene TRBJ2-5; D might be TRBD2 (6 bases). Deletions cut 7 bases from V and 4 bases from J, with 13 bases between. CDR3 length: 13 amino acids. Per germline, CDR1 SNHLY and CDR2 FYNNEI. Here the CDR3 DNA reads TGTGCCAGCAAGCGCGGGGCGGGAGAGACCCAGTACTTC. Its protein is CASKRGAGETQYF. Filled out from reference TRBV2 and TRBJ2-5, the complete variable domain reads EPEVTQTPSHQVTQMGQEVILRCVPISNHLYFYWYRQILGQKVEFLVSFYNNEISEKSEIFDDQFSVERPDGSNFTLKIRSTKLEDSAMYFCASKRGAGETQYFGPGTRLLVL.

This chain connects TRBV25-1 to TRBJ2-6, with D possibly being TRBD1 (5 bases). This CDR3 has 16 amino acids. The V end lost 0 bases, the J end lost 1 base, and 7 bases lay between the germline ends. The germline V gene encodes CDR1 MGHDK and CDR2 SYGVNS. CDR3 in DNA: TGTGCCAGCAGTGAATATGGACATTCTGGGGCCAACGTCCTGACTTTC. Translation gives CASSEYGHSGANVLTF.

The V gene is TRBV11-3, the J gene TRBJ1-4; D is perhaps TRBD1 (5 bases). The V gene's germline CDR1 is SGHNT and CDR2 YENEEA. The length of the CDR3 is 15 residues. The V end was cut by 1 base, the J end by 3 bases, with 9 bases between. CDR3 region: CASSLGGDANEKLFF. The CDR3 region has the DNA TGTGCCAGCAGCTTAGGAGGGGACGCTAATGAAAAACTGTTTTTT.

This chain connects TRBV7-2 to TRBJ1-1; D unclear. The ends were cut back, 0 bases at V and 8 bases at J, with 10 bases in the middle. This CDR3 has 13 residues. Germline V lookup: CDR1 SGHTA, CDR2 FQGNSA. The CDR3 protein is CASSLAPRREAFF. DNA for the CDR3: TGTGCCAGCAGCTTAGCGCCCCGACGAGAAGCTTTCTTT.

With respect to this clone: The same CDR3 also results from other DNA sequences found in this sample. The chain joins TRBV4-3 to TRBJ1-1; D not resolved. Trimming pared 1 base from V and 0 bases from J, leaving 6 bases between. CDR1 is LGHNA, CDR2 YSLEER, per germline. The CDR3 spans 14 residues. CDR3 residues: CASSQGRVNTEAFF. Here the CDR3 DNA reads TGCGCCAGCAGCCAAGGACGGGTGAACACTGAAGCTTTCTTT.

V and J are TRBV7-8 and TRBJ2-7; D is unresolved. Trimming pared 1 base from V and 3 bases from J, leaving 7 bases between. The CDR3 spans 13 residues. Germline assignment: CDR1 SGHVS and CDR2 FQNEAQ. The CDR3 bases are TGTGCCAGCAGCTTAGTACAGTACTACGAGCAGTACTTC. This translates into CASSLVQYYEQYF.

The chain combines TRBV5-4 with TRBJ1-2; D perhaps matches TRBD1 (6 bases). This CDR3 has 14 amino acids. V lost 4 bases and J 2 bases, leaving 12 bases between the germline ends. The V gene's germline CDR1 is SGHNT and CDR2 YYREEE (reference sequence). The CDR3 sequence is CASSPRGENYGYTF. CDR3 in DNA: TGTGCCAGCAGCCCCAGGGGAGAGAACTATGGCTACACCTTC.

The chain has TRBV29-1 and TRBJ1-4; D might be TRBD1 (6 bases). Germline-derived CDR1 and CDR2 are SQVTM and ANQGSEA. V lost 7 bases, J lost 6 bases, and 18 bases lay in between. The length of the CDR3 is 14 residues. CDR3 bases: TGCAGCGCCGTCCCTCCCGGGGGCGATGAAAAACTGTTTTTT. This gives the protein CSAVPPGGDEKLFF.

V usage is TRBV5-4 and J usage is TRBJ1-3; D perhaps matches TRBD1 (5 bases). The germline V gene has CDR1 SGHNT and CDR2 YYREEE (reference sequence). The CDR3 length is 16 residues. V dropped 0 bases and J dropped 2 bases, with 12 bases sitting between them. CDR3 sequence: CASSLGGVPPGNTIYF. The CDR3 coding sequence is TGTGCCAGCAGCTTGGGAGGGGTGCCTCCTGGAAACACCATATATTTT.

The V and J genes are TRBV11-3 and TRBJ1-1; TRBD1 is a possible D gene (6 bases). The germline V gene has CDR1 SGHNT and CDR2 YENEEA. The ends were cut back, 5 bases at V and 7 bases at J, with 14 bases in the middle. CDR3 length equals 13 residues. CDR3 nucleotides: TGTGCCAGCAGCCCAGGGGATGAGGATGAAGCTTTCTTT. Protein sequence: CASSPGDEDEAFF.

The chain joins TRBV19 to TRBJ2-1, with a weak D call TRBD1 (7 bases). Per the germline V gene, CDR1 is LNHDA and CDR2 is SQIVND (reference sequence). The length of the CDR3 is 15 residues. Trimming shortened V by 3 bases and J by 2 bases, and 11 bases separated the two germline ends. CDR3 bases: TGTGCCAGTAGTATTGACAGGGAGGCCTACAATGAGCAGTTCTTC. Translation: CASSIDREAYNEQFF.

This clone appeared a few times. V is TRBV24-1 and J is TRBJ1-2, with TRBD1 matching 7 bases. The J segment lost 5 bases and the V segment lost 3 bases, leaving 5 bases of the junction unmatched. The germline CDR1 and CDR2 sequences are KGHDR and SFDVKD. The length of the CDR3 is 14 residues. This CDR3 is CATSDPRDRYGYTF. Written as DNA, the CDR3 is TGTGCCACCAGTGATCCCCGGGACAGATATGGCTACACCTTC.

This clone was found once. The chain is built from TRBV5-1 and TRBJ1-1; D is perhaps TRBD1 (6 bases). This CDR3 is built from 14 residues. V dropped 0 bases and J dropped 5 bases, with 11 bases sitting between them. Germline-derived CDR1 and CDR2 are SGHRS and YFSETQ. CDR3 loop: CASSLEGVLTEAFF. CDR3 bases: TGCGCCAGCAGCTTGGAGGGGGTTTTGACTGAAGCTTTCTTT.

J is TRBJ1-4 and V is TRBV4-3; 10 bases match TRBD1. J was trimmed by 3 bases and V by 3 bases; bases with no gene match: 10. The CDR3 is 18 amino acids. The V gene's germline CDR1 is LGHNA and CDR2 YSLEER. Here the CDR3 reads CASSQSGTGVTSNEKLFF. The CDR3 DNA sequence: TGCGCCAGCAGCCAGTCCGGGACAGGGGTTACCTCTAATGAAAAACTGTTTTTT.